A single TCR beta chain is shown here with its context. This sample was included in a study of blood T cell repertoires in COVID-19. The CDR3 covers 14 residues. V was shortened by 4 bases and J by 6 bases, with 14 bases between the two germline ends. The V gene's germline CDR1 is LGHDT and CDR2 YNNKEL (reference sequence). Repertoires were generated with immunoSEQ multiplex PCR, while TCRdb's copy carries only in-frame clones and drops some. Among approximately 260,000 clones listed, about 89% were seen once. The receptor's source is a man aged 50 or older with acute or convalescent COVID-19. Sequenced input: peripheral blood. V gene TRBV3-1 (or the pseudogene TRBV3-2) combines with J gene TRBJ2-3; weak D call: TRBD2 (7 bases). The CDR3 loop reads CASSPTGGQDTQYF. The CDR3 coding sequence is TGTGCCAGCAGCCCGACGGGGGGCCAGGATACGCAGTATTTT.